A selection of T cell receptor beta chains follows, all from one sample in a study of shared clonotypes between healthy human individuals. Clones were read by immunoSEQ multiplex PCR, and TCRdb kept only the in-frame ones, dropping some. The top ten hold approximately 49% of the sample, which has fewer than 100,000 clones, roughly two thirds seen once. The specimen was memory CD8+ T cells sorted from blood. The receptor source for this set is a man in his thirties or forties in good health. The CDR3 runs from the conserved cysteine through the conserved F or W. D genes are given only for firm matches. The size entry is marked missing in some rows and otherwise reads once, few, many or a size class.

few	TRBV28	.	13	TRBJ1-5	CASSLSVNQPQHF	TGTGCCAGCAGTTTATCGGTCAATCAGCCCCAGCATTTT
.	TRBV28	.	14	TRBJ2-7	CASEGGPTSYEQYF	TGTGCCAGCGAGGGAGGCCCTACTTCCTACGAGCAGTACTTC
few	TRBV15	.	12	TRBJ1-2	CATSPNEEGYTF	TGTGCCACCAGCCCTAACGAGGAAGGCTACACCTTC
once	TRBV19	.	15	TRBJ1-5	CASFIGGEEGQPQHF	TGTGCCAGCTTTATCGGGGGGGAAGAGGGACAGCCCCAGCATTTT
once	TRBV7-9	.	15	TRBJ2-1	CASSTELPSYNEQFF	TGTGCCAGCAGTACGGAGCTACCCTCCTACAATGAGCAGTTCTTC
many	TRBV27	.	13	TRBJ1-2	CASSLSNSYGYTF	TGTGCCAGCAGTTTATCTAACAGCTATGGCTACACCTTC
.	TRBV5-6	TRBD1	15	TRBJ1-2	CASSPRGQGVTGYTF	TGTGCCAGCAGCCCCCGGGGACAGGGGGTAACTGGCTACACCTTC
.	TRBV19	.	15	TRBJ2-1	CASSIDPSIDNEQFF	TGTGCCAGTAGTATAGACCCCTCTATTGACAATGAGCAGTTCTTC
.	TRBV25-1	.	17	TRBJ2-1	CASSEDRGISSYNEQFF	TGTGCCAGCAGTGAGGACAGAGGGATCAGCTCCTACAATGAGCAGTTCTTC
.	TRBV5-4	TRBD2	17	TRBJ2-1	CASSLATSGRGNNEQFF	TGTGCCAGCAGCTTGGCGACTAGCGGGAGAGGAAACAATGAGCAGTTCTTC